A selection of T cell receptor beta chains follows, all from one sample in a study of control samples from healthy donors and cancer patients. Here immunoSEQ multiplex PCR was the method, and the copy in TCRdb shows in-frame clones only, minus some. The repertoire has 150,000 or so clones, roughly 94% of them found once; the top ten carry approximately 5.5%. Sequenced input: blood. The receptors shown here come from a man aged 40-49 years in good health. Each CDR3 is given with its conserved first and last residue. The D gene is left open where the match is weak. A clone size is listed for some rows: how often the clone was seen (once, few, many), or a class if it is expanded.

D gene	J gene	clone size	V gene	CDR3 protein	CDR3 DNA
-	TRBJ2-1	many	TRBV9	CASSEGVARGGEQFF	TGTGCCAGCAGCGAGGGGGTGGCGAGGGGAGGTGAGCAGTTCTTC
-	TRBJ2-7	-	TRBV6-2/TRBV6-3	CASSLDPSSYEQYF	TGTGCCAGCAGTCTAGACCCTAGCTCCTACGAGCAGTACTTC
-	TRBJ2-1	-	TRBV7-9	CASSSDGYYNEQFF	TGTGCCAGCAGCTCAGATGGCTACTACAATGAGCAGTTCTTC
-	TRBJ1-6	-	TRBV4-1	CASSPPTEDLSSYNSPLHF	TGCGCCAGCAGCCCTCCAACCGAAGACCTCAGCTCCTATAATTCACCCCTCCACTTT
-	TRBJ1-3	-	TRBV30	CAWSVLGQRNTIYF	TGTGCCTGGAGTGTACTTGGTCAGCGGAACACCATATATTTT
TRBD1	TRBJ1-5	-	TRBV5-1	CASSLNPTGGEQPQHF	TGCGCCAGCAGCCTCAACCCGACAGGGGGCGAACAGCCCCAGCATTTT
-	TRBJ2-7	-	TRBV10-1	CASSEHPHRENPYEQYF	TGCGCCAGCAGTGAGCACCCCCACAGGGAGAATCCCTACGAGCAGTACTTC
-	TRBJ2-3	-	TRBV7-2	CASSQRQNTDTQYF	TGTGCCAGCAGCCAACGACAGAACACAGATACGCAGTATTTT
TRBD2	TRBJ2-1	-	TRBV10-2	CASSELLAGREQFF	TGCGCCAGCAGTGAGTTACTAGCGGGGAGGGAGCAGTTCTTC
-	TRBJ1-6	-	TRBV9	CASSEGWSSYNSPLHF	TGTGCCAGCAGCGAGGGGTGGTCAAGCTATAATTCACCCCTCCACTTT
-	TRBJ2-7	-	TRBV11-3	CASSLDKVPAAEHF	TGTGCCAGCAGCTTAGATAAGGTCCCCGCCGCGGAGCACTTC
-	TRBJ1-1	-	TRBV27	CASIFGTEAFF	TGTGCCAGCATCTTCGGGACTGAAGCTTTCTTT